The rows below give T cell receptor beta chains drawn from one sample of a study of blood T cell repertoires in COVID-19. Profiling relied on immunoSEQ multiplex PCR, and the TCRdb table lists in-frame clones only, not all of them. The sample has under 110,000 clones, over 80% seen once. Sequenced material: peripheral blood. The receptors shown here come from a man aged 45-65 years with active COVID-19. Each CDR3 is given with its conserved first and last residue. The D gene is left open where the match is weak. A clone size is listed for some rows: how often the clone was seen (once, few, many), or a class if it is expanded.

>TRBV3-1/TRBV3-2|.|.|TRBJ2-1
TGTGCCAGCAGCCAAGCGGCGGGGGAGCAGTTCTTC
CASSQAAGEQFF
>TRBV9|.|TRBD2|TRBJ2-1
TGTGCCAGCGCACTACTAGCGGGAGGGGTCAATGAGCAGTTCTTC
CASALLAGGVNEQFF
>TRBV7-2|.|TRBD1|TRBJ2-5
TGTGCCAGCAGCTCAGGCCCGGACAGGGGAGAGACCCAGTACTTC
CASSSGPDRGETQYF
>TRBV28|.|.|TRBJ2-7
TGTGCCAGCAGTTTAGGAGAGAACTACGAGCAGTACTTC
CASSLGENYEQYF
>TRBV5-1|.|.|TRBJ2-1
TGCGCCAGCAGTTCGAGCGGAGGTGATGTTAGGAATGAGCAGTTCTTC
CASSSSGGDVRNEQFF
>TRBV3-1/TRBV3-2|.|.|TRBJ2-6
TGTGCCAGCAGCCAAGGGCGGAACGAGGCCAACGTCCTGACTTTC
CASSQGRNEANVLTF
>TRBV9|.|TRBD1|TRBJ1-2
TGTGCCAGCAGCGCAGGGGACAGCTATGGCTACACCTTC
CASSAGDSYGYTF
>TRBV11-2|.|.|TRBJ2-1
TGTGCCAGCAGTCAGGGCGGGATGAGGGCCTACAATGAGCAGTTCTTC
CASSQGGMRAYNEQFF
>TRBV4-1|few|TRBD1|TRBJ1-5
TGCGCCAGCAGCCAAGATTTTCGACAGGGACCTCGGCCCCAGCATTTT
CASSQDFRQGPRPQHF
>TRBV10-1|.|TRBD2|TRBJ2-1
TGCGCCAGATCCGGGACTAGCGGTGCCGACTACAATGAGCAGTTCTTC
CARSGTSGADYNEQFF
>TRBV28|.|.|TRBJ1-1
TGTGCCAGCCTCGGGAGGGATACTGAAGCTTTCTTT
CASLGRDTEAFF
>TRBV15|.|.|TRBJ2-7
TGTGCCACCAGCAGAATCCGGGGGATCACGTTGGGCGAGCAGTACTTC
CATSRIRGITLGEQYF
>TRBV29-1|.|TRBD1|TRBJ1-1
TGCAGCGTCAAGACAGGGGGGAACACTGAAGCTTTCTTT
CSVKTGGNTEAFF
>TRBV28|.|.|TRBJ1-2
TGTGCCAGCAGTTTATCTTTCGGGACAAACTATGGCTACACCTTC
CASSLSFGTNYGYTF
>TRBV24-1|.|.|TRBJ2-7
TGTGCCACCAGTGACCCCGGTTCCTACGAGCAGTACTTC
CATSDPGSYEQYF
>TRBV3-1/TRBV3-2|few|.|TRBJ2-7
TGTGCCAGCAGCCAAAACATCTACGAGCAGTACTTC
CASSQNIYEQYF
>TRBV6-5|.|TRBD2|TRBJ2-5
TGTGCCAGCAGTATCACTAGCGGAGATTTTGGGACCCAGTACTTC
CASSITSGDFGTQYF
>TRBV5-5|.|TRBD1|TRBJ1-1
TGTGCCAGCAGCTTAGTTCCGGGACAGGGGACGGGTGCGGCTTTCTTT
CASSLVPGQGTGAAFF
>TRBV4-1|once|TRBD2|TRBJ2-1
TGCGCCAGCAGCCAAGGCCCCCCCACTAGCGGGAGAGGAGGGGAGCAGTTCTTC
CASSQGPPTSGRGGEQFF
>TRBV5-1|.|TRBD2|TRBJ2-3
TGCGCCAGCAGGGATGGAGCGGGAGTAGGAGATACGCAGTATTTT
CASRDGAGVGDTQYF
>TRBV28|.|.|TRBJ1-5
TGTGCCAGCAGTGCGTCTTTCTTCAGGGGAAAGCAGCCCCAGCATTTT
CASSASFFRGKQPQHF
>TRBV11-2|.|.|TRBJ1-1
TGTGCCAGCAGCTTAGAAGGGGGGGCGGCCAAAGGGACTGAAGCTTTCTTT
CASSLEGGAAKGTEAFF